The present T cell receptor beta chain was sequenced within a study of T cell changes during pregnancy in multiple sclerosis. Here immunoSEQ multiplex PCR was the method, and the copy in TCRdb shows in-frame clones only, minus some. The sample lists some 49,000 clones; 85% to 90% were seen once. The CDR3 runs 15 residues. Germline trimming cut 6 bases from V and 3 bases from J; bases unmatched to any gene: 7. CDR1 is ENHRY and CDR2 is SYGVKD in the germline V gene. The sample consisted of peripheral blood, taken after pregnancy. The chain joins TRBV10-3 to TRBJ2-1; 8 nucleotides agree with TRBD1. The sequence came from a female donor in good health, enrolled as a control in a pregnancy study. Here the CDR3 DNA reads TGTGCCATCAGAAACGACAGGGGAAACTACAATGAGCAGTTCTTC. Its translation is CAIRNDRGNYNEQFF.